Shown below are 10 T cell receptor beta chains from a single sample sequenced in a study of blood T cell repertoires in COVID-19. Data came from immunoSEQ multiplex PCR; TCRdb stores just in-frame clones and leaves some out. The sample lists roughly 260,000 clones, 82% occurring once. Sequenced input: peripheral blood. The receptor set was obtained from a woman of 80 years or more with active or convalescent COVID-19.

In this sample, this clone turned up once. V is TRBV27 and J is TRBJ1-2, with TRBD1 matching over 7 bases. This CDR3 spans 14 amino acids. V shed 5 bases and J 2 bases; nucleotides not matched to a gene: 5. Per the germline V gene, CDR1 is MNHEY and CDR2 is SMNVEV (reference sequence). In nucleotides, the CDR3 is TGTGCCAGCAGTCTAGGGGGCGGGAACTATGGCTACACCTTC. Translation: CASSLGGGNYGYTF.

The chain couples TRBV6-5 to TRBJ1-1; 11 nucleotides align to TRBD1. The CDR3 sequence is 13 residues long. Losses at the gene ends were 6 bases for V and 7 bases for J; bases not matched to a gene: 4. Germline V gene data show CDR1 as MNHEY and CDR2 as SVGAGI. The CDR3 bases are TGTGCCAGCAGGGGACAGGGGGGGATTGAAGCTTTCTTT. It specifies CASRGQGGIEAFF.

The V call is TRBV3-1 (or the pseudogene TRBV3-2), the J call TRBJ1-2; tentatively, D is TRBD1 (5 bases). Germline CDR1 is LGHDT and CDR2 is YNNKEL (reference sequence). The ends were cut back, 1 base at V and 8 bases at J, with 17 bases in the middle. The CDR3 runs 15 residues. Written as DNA, the CDR3 is TGTGCCAGCAGCCAAGTCCGGGGGGGTCTGGAGGGCTACACCTTC. It encodes CASSQVRGGLEGYTF.

This clone is a singleton in its sample. V is TRBV7-9 and J is TRBJ2-1, with 7 nucleotides matching TRBD1. CDR1 and CDR2 from the germline V gene are SEHNR and FQNEAQ (reference sequence). Trimming at V came to 5 bases and at J to 8 bases, leaving 15 bases not matched to a gene. There are 16 residues in the CDR3. CDR3 nucleotide sequence: TGTGCCAGCAGCCGCGGTCCTGGGACAGTGTCTTATGAGCAGTTCTTC. Its protein product is CASSRGPGTVSYEQFF.

The chain employs TRBV2 and TRBJ1-5, with D perhaps matching TRBD1 (6 bases). The CDR3 is 14 residues long. V shed 5 bases and J shed 2 bases, with 10 bases lying between them. Germline CDR1 and CDR2: SNHLY and FYNNEI. The CDR3 nucleotides read TGTGCCAGCAGTTGGGCAGGGGGCAATCAGCCCCAGCATTTT. As protein: CASSWAGGNQPQHF.

The CDR3 sequence: CASRNRGQGGSGNTIYF. The CDR3 DNA reads TGTGCCAGCAGAAATAGGGGGCAGGGTGGGTCTGGAAACACCATATATTTT. The chain is built from TRBV28 and TRBJ1-3; TRBD1 matches 7 bases. Per germline, CDR1 MDHEN and CDR2 SYDVKM. This CDR3 is 17 amino acids long. V trimming: 6 bases; J trimming: 1 base; junction bases outside the gene matches: 12.

This clone was seen a handful of times. The CDR3 reads CASSSPLNPSDTIYF. The DNA of the CDR3 is TGTGCCAGCAGCTCTCCTCTCAACCCATCGGACACCATATATTTT. The chain couples TRBV7-8 to TRBJ1-3, with D hard to call. This CDR3 is 15 amino acids long. Looked up from germline, CDR1 is SGHVS and CDR2 is FQNEAQ. V lost 4 bases and J lost 8, with 18 bases in between.

The chain is built from TRBV7-6 and TRBJ2-7, with a weak D call TRBD1 (5 bases). The CDR3 has 13 residues. V gave up 4 bases and J gave up 5 bases, with 12 bases separating them. From germline, CDR1 is SGHVS and CDR2 FNYEAQ. The CDR3 DNA follows: TGTGCCAGCAGCTGGGGCCCTTGGGACGAGCAGTACTTC. It codes for CASSWGPWDEQYF.

The chain carries TRBV5-1 and TRBJ2-7, with 7 bases that match TRBD1. Germline V gene data show CDR1 as SGHRS and CDR2 as YFSETQ. Trimming took 4 bases from V and 3 from J; bases not matched to a gene: 7. This CDR3 spans 14 amino acids. CDR3 in DNA: TGCGCCAGCAGCACCCGACAGGGTCGCTACGAGCAGTACTTC. This translates into CASSTRQGRYEQYF. The full variable domain, with the rest looked up from reference TRBV5-1 and TRBJ2-7, is KAGVTQTPRYLIKTRGQQVTLSCSPISGHRSVSWYQQTPGQGLQFLFEYFSETQRNKGNFPGRFSGRQFSNSRSEMNVSTLELGDSALYLCASSTRQGRYEQYFGPGTRLTVT.

The chain uses TRBV19 and TRBJ2-3; the match to TRBD2 covers 9 bases. Germline V gene sequence: CDR1 LNHDA, CDR2 SQIVND (reference sequence). Trimming removed 6 bases from V and 6 bases from J; junction bases left unmatched: 7. The CDR3 is 14 residues long. The CDR3 loop is CASRGAGGSDTQYF. The CDR3 bases are TGTGCCAGTAGGGGAGCGGGAGGATCGGATACGCAGTATTTT.